This TCR beta chain stems from a study of PD-1 blockade in mismatch repair-deficient tumors. Libraries were prepared by immunoSEQ multiplex PCR; TCRdb keeps only in-frame clonotypes and omits some of them. This table has some 130,000 clones, around nine tenths appearing once. Mismatch repair deficiency was confirmed in all patients, by PCR or immunohistochemistry. TCR sequencing covered a few patients who responded to pembrolizumab. The V and J ends lost 2 bases and 6 bases respectively, with 12 bases between them. The germline V gene encodes CDR1 MNHNY and CDR2 SVGAGI (reference sequence). The CDR3 contains 14 residues.

This sequence was found in an adult with mismatch repair-deficient cancer. The chain combines TRBV6-6 with TRBJ2-3; D uncertain. Sequenced material: peripheral blood, taken roughly 70 weeks after starting pembrolizumab. The chain's CDR3 is CASSYAAFGDTQYF. The CDR3 bases are TGTGCCAGCAGTTACGCGGCCTTCGGGGATACGCAGTATTTT.